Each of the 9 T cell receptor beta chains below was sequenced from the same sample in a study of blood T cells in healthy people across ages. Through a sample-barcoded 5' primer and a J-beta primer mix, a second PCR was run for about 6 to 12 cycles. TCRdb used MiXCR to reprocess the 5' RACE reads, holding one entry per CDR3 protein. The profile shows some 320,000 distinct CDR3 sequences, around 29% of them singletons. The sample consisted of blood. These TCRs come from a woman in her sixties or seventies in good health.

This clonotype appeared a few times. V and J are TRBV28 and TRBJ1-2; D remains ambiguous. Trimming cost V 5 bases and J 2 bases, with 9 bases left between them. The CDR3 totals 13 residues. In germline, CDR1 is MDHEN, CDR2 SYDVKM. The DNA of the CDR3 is TGTGCCAGCAGTCACAACAGCAACTATGGCTACACCTTC. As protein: CASSHNSNYGYTF.

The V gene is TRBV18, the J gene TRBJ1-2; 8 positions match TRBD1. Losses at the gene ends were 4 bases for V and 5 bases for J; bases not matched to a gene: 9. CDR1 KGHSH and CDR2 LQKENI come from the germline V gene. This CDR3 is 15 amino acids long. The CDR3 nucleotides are TGTGCCAGCTCACGCGACAGGGGAGAGGAATATGGCTACACCTTC. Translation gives CASSRDRGEEYGYTF.

The CDR3: CASSEISNTDTQYF. CDR3 in DNA: TGTGCCAGCAGTGAAATTTCTAACACAGATACGCAGTATTTT. The chain combines TRBV25-1 with TRBJ2-3; D is uncertain. The CDR3 has 14 amino acids. The ends were cut back, 2 bases at V and 2 bases at J, with 8 bases in the middle. Germline values: CDR1 MGHDK, CDR2 SYGVNS.

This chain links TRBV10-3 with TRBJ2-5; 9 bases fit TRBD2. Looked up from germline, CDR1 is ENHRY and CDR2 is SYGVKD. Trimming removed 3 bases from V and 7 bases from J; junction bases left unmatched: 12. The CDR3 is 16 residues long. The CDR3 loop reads CAISDYSGSLRGTQYF. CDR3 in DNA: TGTGCCATCAGTGATTATAGCGGGAGCCTGCGGGGGACCCAGTACTTC.

CDR3 protein: CSARDRGNDIQYF. The CDR3 DNA follows: TGCAGTGCTCGGGACAGGGGGAATGACATTCAGTACTTC. V usage is TRBV20-1 and J usage is TRBJ2-4; 11 bases are shared with TRBD1. Germline trimming cut 5 bases from V and 8 bases from J; bases unmatched to any gene: 5. The CDR3 is 13 amino acids. Germline V gives CDR1 DFQATT, CDR2 SNEGSKA (reference sequence).

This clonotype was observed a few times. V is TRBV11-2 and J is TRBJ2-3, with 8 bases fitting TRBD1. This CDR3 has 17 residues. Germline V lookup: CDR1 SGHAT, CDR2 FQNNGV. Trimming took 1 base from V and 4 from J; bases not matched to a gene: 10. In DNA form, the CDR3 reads TGTGCCAGCAGCTTAGCGGCGACAGGGGACCGCGCAGATACGCAGTATTTT. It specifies CASSLAATGDRADTQYF.

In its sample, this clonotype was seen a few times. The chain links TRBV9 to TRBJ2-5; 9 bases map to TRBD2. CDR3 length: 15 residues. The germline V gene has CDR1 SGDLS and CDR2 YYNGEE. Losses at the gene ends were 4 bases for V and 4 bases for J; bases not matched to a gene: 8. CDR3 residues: CASSLGLARSETQYF. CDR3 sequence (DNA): TGTGCCAGCAGCTTAGGACTAGCGCGGTCAGAGACCCAGTACTTC.

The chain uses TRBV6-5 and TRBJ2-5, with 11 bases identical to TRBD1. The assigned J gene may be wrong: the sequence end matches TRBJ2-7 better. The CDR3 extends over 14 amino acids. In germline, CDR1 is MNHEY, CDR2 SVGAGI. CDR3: CASSRTGGPYEQYF. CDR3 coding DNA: TGTGCCAGCAGCAGGACAGGGGGCCCCTACGAGCAGTACTTC.

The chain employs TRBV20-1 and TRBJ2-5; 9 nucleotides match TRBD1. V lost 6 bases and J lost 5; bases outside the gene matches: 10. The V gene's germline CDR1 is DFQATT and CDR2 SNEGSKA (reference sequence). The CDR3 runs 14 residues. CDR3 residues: CSARTGEVSETQYF. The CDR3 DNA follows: TGCAGTGCCAGGACAGGGGAAGTTTCGGAGACCCAGTACTTC.